This T cell receptor beta chain originates from a study of cytomegalovirus exposure and HLA in healthy donors. Primers included in the PCR were 60 Vbeta and 13 Jbeta primers. TCRdb keeps only in-frame clones here, not all; method: immunoSEQ multiplex PCR. This table holds about 130,000 clones, roughly 70% found once. Regarding the study as a whole: Within a later analysis, the majority of CMV-associated TCR beta chains appeared HLA-restricted.

About this clone: Its antigen is not known.

The CDR3 is made up of 16 amino acids. Healthy donors of bone marrow made up the group. This chain joins TRBV21-1 and TRBJ2-1; the table's D call, TRBD2, was not checked against the DNA. TRBV21-1 is described as a pseudogene. This clonotype was sampled from a man in his thirties or forties in good health and CMV-seronegative. The specimen was PBMCs. DNA of the CDR3: TGTGCCAGCAGCAAAACTATAGCGGGGGATTACAATGAGCAGTTCTTC. It yields the protein CASSKTIAGDYNEQFF.